Sequencing of this TCR beta chain was carried out in a study of blood T cell repertoires in COVID-19. Germline-derived CDR1 and CDR2 are MNHNS and SASEGT. The V end was cut by 3 bases, the J end by 6 bases, with 15 bases between. The CDR3 spans 15 residues. The assay was immunoSEQ multiplex PCR, and TCRdb's table has in-frame clones only and misses some. The sample records fewer than 150,000 clones, approximately 88% being singletons. This clone was counted between two and nine times. The specimen was peripheral blood. The chain uses TRBV6-1 and TRBJ1-5, with D maybe TRBD1 (5 bases). This TCR was sampled from a woman aged 25 to 45 who had recovered from COVID-19. The CDR3 spells CASSDRDFNRQPQHF. As DNA, the CDR3 is TGTGCCAGCAGTGACAGGGACTTTAATCGTCAGCCCCAGCATTTT.